This T cell receptor beta chain derives from a study of blood T cell repertoires in COVID-19. Across the study: Donors in the United States, Italy and Spain gave samples during acute or convalescent COVID-19.

As originally analysed: Amplified reference gene primers provided the basis for estimating nucleated cell counts. The method was immunoSEQ multiplex PCR; TCRdb's version includes in-frame clones alone and lacks a portion of them. The V and J calls and clone size were taken over from that table, and D and trimming were inferred from the DNA. The profile shows about 80,000 clones, about 78% of them singletons. CDR1 is MNHNY, CDR2 SVGAGI, per germline (reference sequence). The ends lost 5 bases at V and 5 bases at J; junction bases unmatched: 11. The CDR3 is 17 amino acids. The sample consisted of peripheral blood. This chain joins TRBV6-6 and TRBJ2-2, with 10 positions matching TRBD2. The receptor was isolated from a human donor in a cohort sampled during active COVID-19. The CDR3 region has the DNA TGTGCCAGCAGTCTCGAAGCGGGAGGGCCAGTTACCGGGGAGCTGTTTTTT. The encoded protein is CASSLEAGGPVTGELFF.